The entry below describes one T cell receptor (beta chain). Its antigen remains unidentified. This specimen comes from a study of identical twins. Trimming shortened V by 4 bases and J by 3 bases, and 12 bases separated the two germline ends. This CDR3 comprises 14 residues. Germline CDR1 is SGHTA and CDR2 is FQGNSA. Points from the study as a whole: Models predicted less out-of-frame TCR alpha sharing in monozygotic twins than was found. Where out-of-frame alpha sequences were twin-shared, they showed excess low generation probability.

Each cDNA held unique molecular identifiers, and template switching gave it a universal primer site. Each CDR3 protein is one row after TCRdb ran MiXCR on the 5' RACE reads. Of around 290,000 distinct CDR3 sequences listed, around 9.7% are singletons. These sequences were also reported in another study, on yellow fever vaccine responses in identical twins.

This chain links TRBV7-2 with TRBJ1-1; the D gene is possibly TRBD1 (5 bases). This sequence was found in a woman in her late teens or twenties in good health. Sequenced: CD8+ T cells sorted from blood. CDR3 nucleotides: TGTGCCAGCAGCTATATAACAGGCTACACTGAAGCTTTCTTT. As protein: CASSYITGYTEAFF.